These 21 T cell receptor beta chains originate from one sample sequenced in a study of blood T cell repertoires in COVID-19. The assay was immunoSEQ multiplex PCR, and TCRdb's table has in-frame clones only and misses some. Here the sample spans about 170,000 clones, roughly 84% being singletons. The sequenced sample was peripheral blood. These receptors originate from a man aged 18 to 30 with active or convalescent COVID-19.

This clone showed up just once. The DNA for the CDR3 is TGTGCCAGCTCACTCCGGGACACTTCCTACAATGAGCAGTTCTTC. The encoded protein is CASSLRDTSYNEQFF. This chain connects TRBV18 to TRBJ2-1; the D gene is possibly TRBD1 (6 bases). From germline, CDR1 is KGHSH and CDR2 LQKENI. The CDR3 length is 15 residues. V shed 4 bases and J shed 1 base, with 11 bases lying between them.

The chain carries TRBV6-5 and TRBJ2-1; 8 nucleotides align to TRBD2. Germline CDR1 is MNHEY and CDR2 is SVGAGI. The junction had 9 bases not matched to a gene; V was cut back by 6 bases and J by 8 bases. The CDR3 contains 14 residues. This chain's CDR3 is CASRSGGRGDEQFF. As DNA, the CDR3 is TGTGCCAGCAGGTCGGGGGGGCGGGGTGATGAGCAGTTCTTC.

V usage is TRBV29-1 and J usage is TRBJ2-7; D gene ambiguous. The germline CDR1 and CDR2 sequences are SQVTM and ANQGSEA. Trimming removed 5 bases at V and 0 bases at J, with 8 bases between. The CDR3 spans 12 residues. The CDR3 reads CSVLWSSYEQYF. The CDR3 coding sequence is TGCAGCGTTCTCTGGAGCTCCTACGAGCAGTACTTC.

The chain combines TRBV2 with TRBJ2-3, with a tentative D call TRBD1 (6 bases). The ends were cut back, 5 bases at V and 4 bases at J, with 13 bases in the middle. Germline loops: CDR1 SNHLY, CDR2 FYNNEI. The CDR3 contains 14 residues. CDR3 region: CASSKEQGPDTQYF. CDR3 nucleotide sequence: TGTGCCAGCAGTAAGGAACAGGGCCCAGATACGCAGTATTTT.

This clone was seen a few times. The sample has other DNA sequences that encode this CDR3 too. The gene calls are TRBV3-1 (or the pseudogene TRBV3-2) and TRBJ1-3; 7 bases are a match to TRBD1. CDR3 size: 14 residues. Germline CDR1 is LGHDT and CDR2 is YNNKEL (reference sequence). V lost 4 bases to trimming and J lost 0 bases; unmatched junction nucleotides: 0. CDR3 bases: TGTGCCAGCAGCCGACAGGGCTCTGGAAACACCATATATTTT. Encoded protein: CASSRQGSGNTIYF.

Written as DNA, the CDR3 is TGTGCCAGCAGTTATGCATACAGGGGCCGCTCCTACAATGAGCAGTTCTTC. Its protein is CASSYAYRGRSYNEQFF. This rearrangement joins TRBV6-2 or TRBV6-3 to TRBJ2-1; 7 bases match TRBD1. The CDR3 sequence is 17 residues long. Germline-derived CDR1 and CDR2 are MNHEY and SVGEGT. The V segment lost 3 bases and the J segment 0 bases; nucleotides outside the gene matches: 8.

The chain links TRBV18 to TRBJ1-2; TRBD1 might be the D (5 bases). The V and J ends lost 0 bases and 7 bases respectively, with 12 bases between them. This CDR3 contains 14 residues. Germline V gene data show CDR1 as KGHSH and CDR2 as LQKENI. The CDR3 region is CASSPPTGEVGYTF. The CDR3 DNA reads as TGTGCCAGCTCACCACCGACGGGGGAGGTTGGCTACACCTTC.

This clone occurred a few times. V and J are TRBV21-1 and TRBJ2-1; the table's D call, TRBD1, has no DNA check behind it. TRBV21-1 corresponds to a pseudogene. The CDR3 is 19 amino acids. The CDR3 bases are TGTGCCACCCCTGAAGGATGGGGGTGGGGTTTAGGGGGTGGCAATGAGCAGTTCTTC. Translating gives CATPEGWGWGLGGGNEQFF.

This CDR3 reads CASRPTGTVQPQHF. The CDR3 region has the DNA TGTGCCAGCAGGCCCACAGGGACGGTTCAGCCCCAGCATTTT. The V call is TRBV6-5, the J call TRBJ1-5; possibly TRBD1 for D (6 bases). The V and J ends lost 6 bases and 6 bases respectively, with 15 bases between them. Looked up from germline, CDR1 is MNHEY and CDR2 is SVGAGI. This CDR3 spans 14 amino acids.

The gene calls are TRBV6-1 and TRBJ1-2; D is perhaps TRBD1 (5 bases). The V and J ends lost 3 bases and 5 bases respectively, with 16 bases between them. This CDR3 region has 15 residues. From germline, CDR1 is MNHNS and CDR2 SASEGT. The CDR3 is CASSDLDIPTYGYTF. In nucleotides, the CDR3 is TGTGCCAGCAGTGATCTGGACATCCCCACATATGGCTACACCTTC.

The CDR3 coding sequence is TGTGCCAGTAGTATAGAATGGACAGATAACACCGGGGAGCTGTTTTTT. This gives the protein CASSIEWTDNTGELFF. The chain combines TRBV19 with TRBJ2-2, with a possible D match to TRBD1 (6 bases). V lost 0 bases to trimming and J lost 2 bases, with 10 bases between them. The CDR3 contains 16 residues. The germline gives CDR1 LNHDA, CDR2 SQIVND (reference sequence).

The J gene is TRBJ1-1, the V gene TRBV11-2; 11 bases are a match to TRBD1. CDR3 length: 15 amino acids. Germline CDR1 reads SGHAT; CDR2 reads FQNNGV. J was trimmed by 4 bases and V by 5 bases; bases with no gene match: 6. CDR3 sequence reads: CASSVRDRGGTEAFF. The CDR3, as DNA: TGTGCCAGCAGCGTCCGGGACAGGGGGGGCACTGAAGCTTTCTTT.

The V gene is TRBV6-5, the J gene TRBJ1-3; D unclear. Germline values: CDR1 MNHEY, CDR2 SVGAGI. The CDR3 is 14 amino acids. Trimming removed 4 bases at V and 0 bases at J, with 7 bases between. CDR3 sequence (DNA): TGTGCCAGCAGTTTCAGAAGCTCTGGAAACACCATATATTTT. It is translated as CASSFRSSGNTIYF.

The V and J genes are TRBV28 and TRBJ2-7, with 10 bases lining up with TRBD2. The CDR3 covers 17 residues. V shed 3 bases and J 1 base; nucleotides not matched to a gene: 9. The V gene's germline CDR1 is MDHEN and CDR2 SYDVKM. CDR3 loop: CASSFPLLAGPSYEQYF. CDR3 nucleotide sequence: TGTGCCAGCAGTTTCCCTCTACTAGCGGGGCCATCCTACGAGCAGTACTTC.

The DNA for the CDR3 is TGTGCCAGCAGTTTCACTCGGGGGTTGGATGAGCAGTTCTTC. It yields the protein CASSFTRGLDEQFF. This chain uses TRBV27 with TRBJ2-1; a possible D gene is TRBD2 (6 bases). There are 14 residues in the CDR3. Trimming took 3 bases from V and 8 from J, leaving 14 bases between them. Germline V gene lookup returns CDR1 MNHEY and CDR2 SMNVEV (reference sequence).

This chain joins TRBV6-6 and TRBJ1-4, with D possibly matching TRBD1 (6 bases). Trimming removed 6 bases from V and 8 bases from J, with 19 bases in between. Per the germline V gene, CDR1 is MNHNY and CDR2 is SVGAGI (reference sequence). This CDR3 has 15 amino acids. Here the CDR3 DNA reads TGTGCCAGCAGGTCCGGTGGGGGCACGGGGGAAAAACTGTTTTTT. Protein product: CASRSGGGTGEKLFF.

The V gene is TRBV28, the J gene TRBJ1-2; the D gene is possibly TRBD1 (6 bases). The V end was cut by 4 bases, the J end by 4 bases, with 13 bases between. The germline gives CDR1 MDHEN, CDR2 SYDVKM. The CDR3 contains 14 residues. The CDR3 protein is CASSSQGRGYGYTF. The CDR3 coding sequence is TGTGCCAGCAGTTCTCAGGGGCGAGGCTATGGCTACACCTTC.

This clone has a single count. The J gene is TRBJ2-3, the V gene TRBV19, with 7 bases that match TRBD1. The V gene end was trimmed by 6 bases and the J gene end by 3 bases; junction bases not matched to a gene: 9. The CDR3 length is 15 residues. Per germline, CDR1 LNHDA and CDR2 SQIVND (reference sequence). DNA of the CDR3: TGTGCCAGTAGCATCGGACAGGTGAGAACAGATACGCAGTATTTT. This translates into CASSIGQVRTDTQYF.

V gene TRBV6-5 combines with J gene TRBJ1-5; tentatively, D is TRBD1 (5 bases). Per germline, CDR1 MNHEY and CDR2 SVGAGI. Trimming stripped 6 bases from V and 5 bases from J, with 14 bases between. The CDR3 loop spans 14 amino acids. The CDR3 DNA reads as TGTGCCAGCAGGGATGGGAGGGGATATCAGCCCCAGCATTTT. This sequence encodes CASRDGRGYQPQHF.

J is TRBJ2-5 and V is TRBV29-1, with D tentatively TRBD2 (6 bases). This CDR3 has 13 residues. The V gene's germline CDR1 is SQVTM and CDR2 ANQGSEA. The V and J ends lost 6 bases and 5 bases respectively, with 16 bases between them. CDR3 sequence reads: CSVRDSPKETQYF. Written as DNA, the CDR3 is TGCAGCGTCCGGGACTCACCTAAGGAGACCCAGTACTTC.

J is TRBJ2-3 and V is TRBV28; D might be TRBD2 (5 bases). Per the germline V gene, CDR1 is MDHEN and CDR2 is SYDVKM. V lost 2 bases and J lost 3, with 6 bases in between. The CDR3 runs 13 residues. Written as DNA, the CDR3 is TGTGCCAGCAGTTTAGGGAGTACAGATACGCAGTATTTT. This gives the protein CASSLGSTDTQYF. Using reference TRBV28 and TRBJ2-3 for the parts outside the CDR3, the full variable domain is DVKVTQSSRYLVKRTGEKVFLECVQDMDHENMFWYRQDPGLGLRLIYFSYDVKMKEKGDIPEGYSVSREKKERFSLILESASTNQTSMYLCASSLGSTDTQYFGPGTRLTVL.